What follows are 26 T cell receptor beta chains derived from one specimen sequenced in a study of blood T cell repertoires in COVID-19. Repertoires were generated with immunoSEQ multiplex PCR, while TCRdb's copy carries only in-frame clones and drops some. The top ten hold around 2.1% of the sample, which has fewer than 200,000 clones, 83% seen once. Sequenced: peripheral blood. These TCRs come from a woman of 80 years or more with acute or convalescent COVID-19.

The J gene is TRBJ2-5, the V gene TRBV30; TRBD2 aligns across 9 bases. Germline CDR1 and CDR2: GTSNPN and SVGIG (reference sequence). This CDR3 spans 13 amino acids. The trim removed 6 bases at V and 2 bases at J, leaving 4 bases unmatched. The CDR3 is CACSAGGQETQYF. The CDR3 bases are TGTGCCTGTTCGGCGGGGGGGCAAGAGACCCAGTACTTC. The variable domain in full, with the rest retrieved from reference TRBV30 and TRBJ2-5, is SQTIHQWPATLVQPVGSPLSLECTVEGTSNPNLYWYRQAAGRGLQLLFYSVGIGQISSEVPQNLSASRPQDRQFILSSKKLLLSDSGFYLCACSAGGQETQYFGPGTRLLVL.

The V call is TRBV4-2, the J call TRBJ2-3; 8 nucleotides line up with TRBD2. V gave up 1 base and J gave up 2 bases; unmatched junction bases: 8. The CDR3 loop spans 17 amino acids. The germline V gene encodes CDR1 LGHNA and CDR2 YNFKEQ. CDR3 region: CASSQVGSGANTDTQYF. The DNA of the CDR3 is TGTGCCAGCAGCCAAGTTGGTAGCGGGGCTAACACAGATACGCAGTATTTT.

The J gene is TRBJ1-5, the V gene TRBV18; tentatively, D is TRBD1 (6 bases). The V gene's germline CDR1 is KGHSH and CDR2 LQKENI. Trimming took 6 bases from V and 0 from J, leaving 27 bases between them. The CDR3 sequence is 20 residues long. This CDR3 reads CASSSLGPGTGHYSNQPQHF. Here the CDR3 DNA reads TGTGCCAGCTCCTCCCTTGGGCCGGGGACGGGACATTATAGCAATCAGCCCCAGCATTTT.

The gene calls are TRBV9 and TRBJ2-1; 8 bases are shared with TRBD1. J lost 6 bases, V lost 0 bases, and 5 bases had no gene match. Looked up from germline, CDR1 is SGDLS and CDR2 is YYNGEE. This CDR3 is 15 amino acids long. The CDR3 reads CASSVGQGAPNEQFF. As DNA, the CDR3 is TGTGCCAGCAGCGTAGGGCAGGGGGCCCCCAATGAGCAGTTCTTC.

The V gene is TRBV7-6, the J gene TRBJ2-7; 9 bases match TRBD1. From germline, CDR1 is SGHVS and CDR2 FNYEAQ. V shed 0 bases and J 5 bases; nucleotides not matched to a gene: 8. The CDR3 has 16 amino acids. The CDR3 DNA follows: TGTGCCAGCAGCTTAGCTGCCGGGACAGGGTTACACGAGCAGTACTTC. Its translation is CASSLAAGTGLHEQYF.

This rearrangement joins TRBV7-2 to TRBJ1-2; unclear D gene. Germline V lookup: CDR1 SGHTA, CDR2 FQGNSA. This CDR3 region has 13 residues. Trimming removed 1 base from V and 8 bases from J, with 11 bases in between. The CDR3 region has the DNA TGTGCCAGCAGCTTAGATGGCCGGAGAGGCTACACCTTC. Protein product: CASSLDGRRGYTF. Full variable domain (remainder filled in from reference TRBV7-2 and TRBJ1-2): GAGVSQSPSNKVTEKGKDVELRCDPISGHTALYWYRQSLGQGLEFLIYFQGNSAPDKSGLPSDRFSAERTGGSVSTLTIQRTQQEDSAVYLCASSLDGRRGYTFGSGTRLTVV.

The sample holds a few counts of this clone. V and J are TRBV29-1 and TRBJ2-1; D is perhaps TRBD2 (5 bases). CDR3 length: 14 amino acids. With 7 bases removed from V and 5 bases from J, the gap between germline ends came to 18 bases. Germline loops: CDR1 SQVTM, CDR2 ANQGSEA. CDR3 protein: CSAQSGIVDNEQFF. CDR3 DNA: TGCAGCGCCCAGTCCGGGATTGTCGACAATGAGCAGTTCTTC.

The V gene is TRBV12-3 or TRBV12-4, the J gene TRBJ1-2; possibly TRBD1 for D (6 bases). The V gene lost 2 bases and the J gene lost 7 bases, with 11 bases spanning the gap. The CDR3 covers 13 residues. In nucleotides, the CDR3 is TGTGCCAGCAGTTTACCATTGGGGGCTGGCTACACCTTC. Encoded protein: CASSLPLGAGYTF.

V is TRBV9 and J is TRBJ1-3; weak D call: TRBD1 (6 bases). The V gene's germline CDR1 is SGDLS and CDR2 YYNGEE. With 2 bases removed from V and 0 bases from J, the gap between germline ends came to 12 bases. The CDR3 contains 16 residues. CDR3 DNA sequence: TGTGCCAGCAGCGTCACAGGGCTTTACTCTGGAAACACCATATATTTT. Its translation is CASSVTGLYSGNTIYF.

The chain combines TRBV18 with TRBJ2-4; 8 bases agree with TRBD1. The CDR3 covers 15 residues. V gave up 3 bases and J gave up 1 base; unmatched junction bases: 2. CDR1 and CDR2 (germline): KGHSH, LQKENI. The CDR3 spells CASSPTGGAKNIQYF. The CDR3 nucleotides read TGTGCCAGCTCACCTACAGGGGGGGCCAAAAACATTCAGTACTTC.

The CDR3 DNA is TGCGCCAGCAGTAAAGCGGGGGCCTCGAGTGAGAATGAGCAGTTCTTC. Encoded protein: CASSKAGASSENEQFF. J is TRBJ2-1 and V is TRBV5-1, with TRBD2 identical over 8 bases. The CDR3 has 16 residues. V dropped 5 bases and J dropped 7; count of bases not matched to a gene: 14. Germline CDR1 SGHRS, CDR2 YFSETQ. Based on the CDR3 plus reference TRBV5-1 and TRBJ2-1, the full variable domain is KAGVTQTPRYLIKTRGQQVTLSCSPISGHRSVSWYQQTPGQGLQFLFEYFSETQRNKGNFPGRFSGRQFSNSRSEMNVSTLELGDSALYLCASSKAGASSENEQFFGPGTRLTVL.

This rearrangement joins TRBV7-8 to TRBJ1-1; TRBD1 aligns across 10 bases. There are 15 residues in the CDR3. Losses at the gene ends were 3 bases for V and 0 bases for J; bases not matched to a gene: 1. CDR1 SGHVS and CDR2 FQNEAQ come from the germline V gene. CDR3 amino acids: CASSLDRGMNTEAFF. The CDR3 DNA reads as TGTGCCAGCAGCTTGGACAGGGGGATGAACACTGAAGCTTTCTTT.

The genes are TRBV20-1 and TRBJ2-5; D gene uncertain. The CDR3 totals 10 residues. Germline V gene lookup returns CDR1 DFQATT and CDR2 SNEGSKA (reference sequence). Trimming cost V 3 bases and J 3 bases, with 2 bases left between them. The CDR3 DNA reads TGCAGTGCTAGCAAAGAGACCCAGTACTTC. Encoded protein: CSASKETQYF.

J is TRBJ2-3 and V is TRBV5-1; D is uncertain. The ends were cut back, 1 base at V and 2 bases at J, with 11 bases in the middle. Looked up from germline, CDR1 is SGHRS and CDR2 is YFSETQ. The CDR3 consists of 15 residues. CDR3 sequence: CASSLSNYPTDTQYF. As DNA, the CDR3 is TGCGCCAGCAGCTTGTCGAACTACCCCACAGATACGCAGTATTTT.

The rearrangement joins TRBV4-3 to TRBJ2-2, with D perhaps TRBD1 (6 bases). The V gene's germline CDR1 is LGHNA and CDR2 YSLEER. The CDR3 sequence is 15 residues long. V was clipped by 2 bases and J by 1 base, with 8 bases between them. The CDR3 sequence is CASSQSQGNTGELFF. The CDR3 nucleotides read TGCGCCAGCAGCCAATCACAGGGGAACACCGGGGAGCTGTTTTTT.

CDR3 bases: TGCGCCAGCAGCTCTCAGCGGGGTGGGGAGACCCAGTACTTC. Its protein product is CASSSQRGGETQYF. The rearrangement links TRBV5-1 to TRBJ2-5; 7 bases match TRBD2. Trimming took 3 bases from V and 5 from J; bases not matched to a gene: 7. From germline, CDR1 is SGHRS and CDR2 YFSETQ. This CDR3 has 14 amino acids.

V usage is TRBV3-1 (or the pseudogene TRBV3-2) and J usage is TRBJ2-1, with 9 bases identical to TRBD1. The CDR3 is 13 residues long. Germline V gene lookup returns CDR1 LGHDT and CDR2 YNNKEL (reference sequence). V shed 8 bases, J shed 6 bases, and the junction held 5 bases outside the gene matches. For the CDR3, the DNA is TGTGCCAGCGGGGGACAGGGAGGCAATGAGCAGTTCTTC. Translated, it gives CASGGQGGNEQFF.

This clone was detected a few times. The genes are TRBV18 and TRBJ1-3, with a tentative D call TRBD1 (5 bases). From germline, CDR1 is KGHSH and CDR2 LQKENI. This CDR3 region has 14 residues. V was cut by 2 bases and J by 4 bases, with 9 bases left in between. CDR3 loop: CASSPAAGGNTIYF. The CDR3 DNA reads as TGTGCCAGCTCACCAGCCGCAGGGGGAAACACCATATATTTT.

The rearrangement joins TRBV27 to TRBJ2-2, with a weak D call TRBD1 (7 bases). The V end was cut by 4 bases, the J end by 4 bases, with 13 bases between. This CDR3 region has 15 residues. The germline gives CDR1 MNHEY, CDR2 SMNVEV (reference sequence). CDR3 sequence (DNA): TGTGCCAGCAGTTCCGGGACAGCGGGCACCGGGGAGCTGTTTTTT. Translating it yields CASSSGTAGTGELFF.

V gene TRBV28 combines with J gene TRBJ1-5; D perhaps matches TRBD1 (5 bases). Trimming took 3 bases from V and 0 from J, leaving 9 bases between them. CDR1 and CDR2 (germline): MDHEN, SYDVKM. The CDR3 is 15 amino acids. CDR3 sequence: CASSFGGISNQPQHF. CDR3 DNA sequence: TGTGCCAGCAGTTTTGGGGGGATTAGCAATCAGCCCCAGCATTTT.

The rearrangement links TRBV29-1 to TRBJ1-1; no clear D. The CDR3 totals 14 residues. Germline V gives CDR1 SQVTM, CDR2 ANQGSEA. The ends were cut back, 4 bases at V and 4 bases at J, with 16 bases in the middle. The CDR3 spells CSVARFGEITEAFF. The CDR3 DNA is TGCAGCGTTGCGCGATTTGGAGAAATCACTGAAGCTTTCTTT.

The chain couples TRBV4-1 to TRBJ1-4; tentative D call: TRBD1 (6 bases). Per the germline V gene, CDR1 is MGHRA and CDR2 is YSYEKL. The V gene lost 2 bases and the J gene lost 8 bases, with 15 bases spanning the gap. The CDR3 is 15 residues long. CDR3 coding DNA: TGCGCCAGCAGCCAACAACCAACAGGGTCGGAAAAACTGTTTTTT. Translated, it gives CASSQQPTGSEKLFF.

This chain connects TRBV19 to TRBJ1-1; no clear D. Germline CDR1 is LNHDA and CDR2 is SQIVND (reference sequence). The CDR3 covers 14 residues. Trimming removed 6 bases from V and 5 bases from J, with 16 bases in between. CDR3 DNA: TGTGCCAGTAGCCCGAAACACAGAGAAACTGAAGCTTTCTTT. It is translated as CASSPKHRETEAFF.

This clone was seen a few times. This chain links TRBV28 with TRBJ1-2, with 11 positions matching TRBD1. This CDR3 has 14 residues. The germline gives CDR1 MDHEN, CDR2 SYDVKM. V lost 10 bases, J lost 9 bases, and 13 bases stayed unmatched. CDR3 nucleotides: TGTGCCACCCGTGACCGGGACAGGGGGATGAGCTACACCTTC. Protein: CATRDRDRGMSYTF.

V usage is TRBV2 and J usage is TRBJ1-2; a weak D match, TRBD1 (5 bases). The ends were cut back, 8 bases at V and 5 bases at J, with 15 bases in the middle. Germline CDR1 is SNHLY and CDR2 is FYNNEI. The CDR3 extends over 13 amino acids. The CDR3 coding sequence is TGTGCCAGCGGAGGGGCCCCAAGTTATGGCTACACCTTC. Protein: CASGGAPSYGYTF.

The chain uses TRBV5-4 and TRBJ2-7; D remains unclear. The V end was cut by 3 bases, the J end by 13 bases, with 26 bases between. This CDR3 comprises 15 residues. The germline V gene has CDR1 SGHNT and CDR2 YYREEE (reference sequence). The CDR3 DNA sequence: TGTGCCAGCAGCTCCGACCCTACCCGCGACTCCACGGAATACTTC. Translated: CASSSDPTRDSTEYF.